Listed here are 5 T cell receptor beta chains from one sample, sequenced in a study of blood T cell repertoires in COVID-19. Only in-frame clones appear in the TCRdb table, and some are missing; sequencing was by immunoSEQ multiplex PCR. The sample lists 350,000 to 450,000 clones, 80% to 90% occurring once. The sequenced sample consisted of peripheral blood. The receptors shown here come from a woman aged 55-69 years with COVID-19, enrolled during active disease.

The chain is built from TRBV18 and TRBJ2-1, with a weak D call TRBD1 (5 bases). Germline V gene data show CDR1 as KGHSH and CDR2 as LQKENI. V lost 1 base and J 5 bases, leaving 9 bases between the germline ends. CDR3 length: 14 residues. CDR3 amino acids: CASSPRQGHNEQFF. The CDR3 nucleotides read TGTGCCAGCTCACCACGGCAGGGCCACAATGAGCAGTTCTTC.

This chain connects TRBV3-1 (or the pseudogene TRBV3-2) to TRBJ1-2; a weak D match, TRBD1 (6 bases). V lost 3 bases, J lost 6 bases, and 17 bases lay in between. The CDR3 covers 15 residues. Germline values: CDR1 LGHDT, CDR2 YNNKEL (reference sequence). Written as DNA, the CDR3 is TGTGCCAGCAGCCAGGCCCCGTTAGGGGGAAATGGCTACACCTTC. The encoded protein is CASSQAPLGGNGYTF.

The chain combines TRBV12-5 with TRBJ2-2; 8 bases line up with TRBD1. The CDR3 runs to 19 residues. The V segment lost 0 bases and the J segment 0 bases; nucleotides outside the gene matches: 9. CDR1 LGHNT and CDR2 FRNRAP come from the germline V gene. CDR3 protein: CASGLVRLGQAANTGELFF. CDR3 DNA: TGTGCTAGTGGTTTGGTACGATTGGGACAGGCCGCGAACACCGGGGAGCTGTTTTTT.

J is TRBJ2-2 and V is TRBV9, with TRBD2 matching over 13 bases. This CDR3 is built from 18 residues. The V gene's germline CDR1 is SGDLS and CDR2 YYNGEE. J gave up 0 bases and V 3 bases, and 5 bases lay outside the gene matches. CDR3 in amino acids: CASSALLAGGPNTGELFF. The CDR3 region has the DNA TGTGCCAGCAGCGCATTACTAGCGGGGGGGCCGAACACCGGGGAGCTGTTTTTT.

Here the CDR3 DNA reads TGTGCCAGCAGTTTATCGACCGCCAGGGGCTATGGCTACACCTTC. Translating gives CASSLSTARGYGYTF. The chain employs TRBV27 and TRBJ1-2, with a tentative D call TRBD1 (6 bases). This CDR3 is built from 15 residues. V dropped 0 bases and J dropped 4 bases, with 12 bases sitting between them. From germline, CDR1 is MNHEY and CDR2 SMNVEV (reference sequence).